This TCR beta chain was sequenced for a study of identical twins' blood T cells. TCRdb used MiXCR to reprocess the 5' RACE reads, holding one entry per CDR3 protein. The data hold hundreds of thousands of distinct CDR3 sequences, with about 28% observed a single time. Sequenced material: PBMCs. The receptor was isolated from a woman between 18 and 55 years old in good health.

As DNA, the CDR3 is TGCAGTGCCACCTGGGCTGGGGGCACAGATACGCAGTATTTT. Protein: CSATWAGGTDTQYF. The rearrangement joins TRBV20-1 to TRBJ2-3, with D unresolved. The V gene's germline CDR1 is DFQATT and CDR2 SNEGSKA (reference sequence). V lost 6 bases, J lost 1 base, and 14 bases lay in between. This CDR3 spans 14 amino acids.